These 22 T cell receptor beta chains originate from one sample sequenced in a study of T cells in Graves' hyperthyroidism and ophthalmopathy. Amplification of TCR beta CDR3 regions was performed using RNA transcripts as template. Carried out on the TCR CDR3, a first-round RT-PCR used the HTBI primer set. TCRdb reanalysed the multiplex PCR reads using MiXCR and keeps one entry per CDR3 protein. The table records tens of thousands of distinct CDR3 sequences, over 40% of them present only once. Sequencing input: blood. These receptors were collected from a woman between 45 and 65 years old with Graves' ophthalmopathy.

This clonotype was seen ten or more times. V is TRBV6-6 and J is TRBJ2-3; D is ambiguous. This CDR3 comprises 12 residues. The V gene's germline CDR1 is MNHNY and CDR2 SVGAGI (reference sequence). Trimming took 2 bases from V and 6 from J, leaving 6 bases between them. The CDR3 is CASSYQGDTQYF. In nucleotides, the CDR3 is TGTGCCAGCAGTTACCAAGGGGATACGCAGTATTTT.

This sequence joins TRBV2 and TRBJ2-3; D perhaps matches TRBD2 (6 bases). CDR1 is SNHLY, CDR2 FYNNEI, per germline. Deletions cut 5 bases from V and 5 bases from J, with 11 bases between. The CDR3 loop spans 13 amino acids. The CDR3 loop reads CASSSAGGDTQYF. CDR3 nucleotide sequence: TGTGCCAGCAGTTCCGCCGGGGGAGATACGCAGTATTTT.

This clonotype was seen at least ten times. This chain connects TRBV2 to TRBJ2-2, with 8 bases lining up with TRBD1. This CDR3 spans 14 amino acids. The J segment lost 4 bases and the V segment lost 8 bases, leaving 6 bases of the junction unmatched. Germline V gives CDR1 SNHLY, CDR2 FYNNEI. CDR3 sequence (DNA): TGTGCCAGCTCGGACAGGGAGGTCACCGGGGAGCTGTTTTTT. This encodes CASSDREVTGELFF.

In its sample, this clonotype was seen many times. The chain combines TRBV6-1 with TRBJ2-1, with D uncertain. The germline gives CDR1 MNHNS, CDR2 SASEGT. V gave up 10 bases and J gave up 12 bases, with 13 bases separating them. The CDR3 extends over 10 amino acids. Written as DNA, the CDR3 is TGTGCCACGGTCGGTTTTGGGCAGTTCTTC. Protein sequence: CATVGFGQFF.

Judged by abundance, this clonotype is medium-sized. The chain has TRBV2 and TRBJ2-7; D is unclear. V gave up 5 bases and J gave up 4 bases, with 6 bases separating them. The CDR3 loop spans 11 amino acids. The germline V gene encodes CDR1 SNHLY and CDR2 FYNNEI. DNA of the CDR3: TGTGCCAGCAGTCTTAATTACGAGCAGTACTTC. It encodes CASSLNYEQYF.

The CDR3 region has the DNA TGTGCCAGCAGCTTAGTGACAGGGATTCAGTACTTC. As protein: CASSLVTGIQYF. This sequence joins TRBV7-6 and TRBJ2-4; TRBD1 agrees at 7 bases. Germline CDR1 and CDR2: SGHVS and FNYEAQ. The CDR3 has 12 residues. Trimming cost V 1 base and J 10 bases; bases outside gene matches: 1.

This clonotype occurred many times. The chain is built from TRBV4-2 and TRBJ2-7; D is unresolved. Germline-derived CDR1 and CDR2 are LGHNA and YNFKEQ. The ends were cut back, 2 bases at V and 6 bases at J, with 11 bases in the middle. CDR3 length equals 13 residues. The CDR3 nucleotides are TGTGCCAGCAGCCAAAGACTCCCTTCCGAGCAGTACTTC. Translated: CASSQRLPSEQYF.

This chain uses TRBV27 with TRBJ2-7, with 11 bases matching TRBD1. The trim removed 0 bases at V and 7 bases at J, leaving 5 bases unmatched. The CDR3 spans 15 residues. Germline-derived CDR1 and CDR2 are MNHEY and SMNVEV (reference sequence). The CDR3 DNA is TGTGCCAGCAGTTTATCCGGACAGGGGGCGAGTGAGCAGTACTTC. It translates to CASSLSGQGASEQYF.

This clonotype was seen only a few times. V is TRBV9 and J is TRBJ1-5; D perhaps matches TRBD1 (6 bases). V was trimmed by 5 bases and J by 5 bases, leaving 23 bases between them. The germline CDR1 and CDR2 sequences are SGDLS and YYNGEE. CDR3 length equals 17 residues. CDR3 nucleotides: TGTGCCAGCAGTTTATCTGGAGGGGGGTGGGGGGATCAGCCCCAGCATTTT. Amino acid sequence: CASSLSGGGWGDQPQHF.

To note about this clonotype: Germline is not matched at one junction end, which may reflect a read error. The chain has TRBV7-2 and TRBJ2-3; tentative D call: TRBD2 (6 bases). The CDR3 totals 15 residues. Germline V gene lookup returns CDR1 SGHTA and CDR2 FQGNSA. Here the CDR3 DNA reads TGCGTCAGCAGCCCCTCTTTGGGACTCACAGATACGCAGTATTTT. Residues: CVSSPSLGLTDTQYF.

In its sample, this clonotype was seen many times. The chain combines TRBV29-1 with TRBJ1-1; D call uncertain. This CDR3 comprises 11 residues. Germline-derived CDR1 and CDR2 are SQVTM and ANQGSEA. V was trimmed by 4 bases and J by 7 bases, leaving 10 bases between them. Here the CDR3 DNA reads TGCAGCGTTGGGGGTTGGGATGAAGCTTTCTTT. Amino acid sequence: CSVGGWDEAFF.

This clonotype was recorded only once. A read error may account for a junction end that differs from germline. The CDR3 coding sequence is TGCAGTGCTAGACCGGACATGAACACGGAAGCTTTCTTT. Its translation is CSARPDMNTEAFF. The rearrangement joins TRBV20-1 to TRBJ1-1, with D perhaps TRBD1 (5 bases). CDR1 DFQATT and CDR2 SNEGSKA come from the germline V gene (reference sequence). This CDR3 is 13 amino acids long.

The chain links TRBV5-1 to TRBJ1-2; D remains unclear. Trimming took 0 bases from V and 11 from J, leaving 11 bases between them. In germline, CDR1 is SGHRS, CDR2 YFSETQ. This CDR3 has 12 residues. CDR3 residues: CASSLELGEYTF. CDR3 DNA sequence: TGCGCCAGCAGCTTGGAGTTGGGCGAATACACCTTC. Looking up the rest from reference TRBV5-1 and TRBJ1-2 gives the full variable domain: KAGVTQTPRYLIKTRGQQVTLSCSPISGHRSVSWYQQTPGQGLQFLFEYFSETQRNKGNFPGRFSGRQFSNSRSEMNVSTLELGDSALYLCASSLELGEYTFGSGTRLTVV.

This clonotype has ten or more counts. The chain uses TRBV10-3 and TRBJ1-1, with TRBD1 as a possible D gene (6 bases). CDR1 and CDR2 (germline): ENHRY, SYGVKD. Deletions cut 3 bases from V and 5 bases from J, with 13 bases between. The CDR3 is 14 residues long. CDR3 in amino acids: CAISDGTGPTEAFF. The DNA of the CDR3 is TGTGCCATCAGTGATGGTACAGGGCCAACTGAAGCTTTCTTT.

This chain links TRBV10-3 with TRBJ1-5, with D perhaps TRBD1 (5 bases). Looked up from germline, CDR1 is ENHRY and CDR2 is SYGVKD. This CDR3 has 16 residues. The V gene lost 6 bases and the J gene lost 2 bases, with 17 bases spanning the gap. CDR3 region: CAISPTDIRGNQPQHF. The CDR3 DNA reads TGTGCCATCAGCCCAACGGACATTAGGGGCAATCAGCCCCAGCATTTT.

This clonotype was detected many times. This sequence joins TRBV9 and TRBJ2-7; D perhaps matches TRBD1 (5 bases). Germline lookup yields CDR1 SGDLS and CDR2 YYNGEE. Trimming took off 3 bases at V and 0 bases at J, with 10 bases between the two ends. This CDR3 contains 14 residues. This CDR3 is CASSEGMSSYEQYF. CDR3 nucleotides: TGTGCCAGCAGCGAGGGGATGAGCTCCTACGAGCAGTACTTC.

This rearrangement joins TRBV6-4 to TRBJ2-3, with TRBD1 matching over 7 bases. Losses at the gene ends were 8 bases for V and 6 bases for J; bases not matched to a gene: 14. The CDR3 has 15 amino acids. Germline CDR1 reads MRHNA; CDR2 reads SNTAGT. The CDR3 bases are TGTGCCAGCGGAAGACCCGGGACAGCCGGGGATACGCAGTATTTT. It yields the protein CASGRPGTAGDTQYF.

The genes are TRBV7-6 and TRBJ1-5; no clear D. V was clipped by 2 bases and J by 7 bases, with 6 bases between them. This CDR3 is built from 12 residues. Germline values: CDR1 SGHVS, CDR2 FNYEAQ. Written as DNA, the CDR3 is TGTGCCAGCAGCTTACTCGTGCAGCCCCAGCATTTT. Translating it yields CASSLLVQPQHF.

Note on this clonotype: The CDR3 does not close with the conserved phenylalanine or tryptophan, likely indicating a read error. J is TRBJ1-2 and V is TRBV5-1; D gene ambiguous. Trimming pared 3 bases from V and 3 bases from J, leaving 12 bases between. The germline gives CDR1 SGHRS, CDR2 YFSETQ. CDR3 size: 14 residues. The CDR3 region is CASSSDMGYYGYTS. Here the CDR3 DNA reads TGCGCCAGCAGCTCAGACATGGGTTACTATGGCTACACCTCC.

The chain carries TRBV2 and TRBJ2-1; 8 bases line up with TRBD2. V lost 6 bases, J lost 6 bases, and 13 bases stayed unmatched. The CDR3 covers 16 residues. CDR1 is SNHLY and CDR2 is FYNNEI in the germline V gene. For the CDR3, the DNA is TGTGCCAGCAGCCAAGAGGGGGGGACTAGAGTCAATGAGCAGTTCTTC. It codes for CASSQEGGTRVNEQFF.

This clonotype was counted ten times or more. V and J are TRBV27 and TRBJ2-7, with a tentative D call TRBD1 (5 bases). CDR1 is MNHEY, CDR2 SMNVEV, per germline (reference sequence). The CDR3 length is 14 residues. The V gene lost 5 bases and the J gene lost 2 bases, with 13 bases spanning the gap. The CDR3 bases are TGTGCCAGCAGTCGAAGGGGCGGAGCCTACGAGCAGTACTTC. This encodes CASSRRGGAYEQYF.

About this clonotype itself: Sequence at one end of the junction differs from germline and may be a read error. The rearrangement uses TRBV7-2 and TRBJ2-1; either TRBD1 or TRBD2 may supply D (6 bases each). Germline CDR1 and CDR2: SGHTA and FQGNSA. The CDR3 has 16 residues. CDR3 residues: CASGLVGRGANNEQFF. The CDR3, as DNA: TGTGCCAGCGGCTTGGTGGGAAGGGGGGCGAACAATGAGCAGTTCTTC.